This passage covers 20 T cell receptor beta chains from one sample sequenced in a study of vaccination effects on CD4 cells after COVID-19. ViraFEST expansion of antigen-specific CD4+ T cells with viral peptide pools preceded sequencing. When more than 9 days of culture had elapsed, CD4+ T cells were isolated. No vaccinee had earlier SARS-CoV-2 infection, and nucleocapsid antibodies were negative. The antigens these receptors bind are not known. Clones were read by immunoSEQ multiplex PCR, and TCRdb kept only the in-frame ones, dropping some. The repertoire has about 71,000 clones, roughly 80% of them found once; the top ten carry approximately 12%. The sample in question was CD4+ T cells from PBMCs cultured with SARS-CoV-2 spike peptides, obtained before COVID-19 vaccination. The receptors come from a human donor who received a COVID-19 vaccine.

Regarding this clone: This CDR3 is also generated by other DNA sequences in the sample. The chain employs TRBV28 and TRBJ2-5; 12 bases agree with TRBD2. The germline gives CDR1 MDHEN, CDR2 SYDVKM. The trim removed 3 bases at V and 1 base at J, leaving 0 bases unmatched. The CDR3 consists of 15 residues. The DNA for the CDR3 is TGTGCCAGCAGTTTGACTAGCGGGGGCCAAGAGACCCAGTACTTC. It is translated as CASSLTSGGQETQYF.

This clone was detected a few times. The gene calls are TRBV7-9 and TRBJ2-7; TRBD2 is a possible D gene (6 bases). The V and J ends lost 0 bases and 4 bases respectively, with 10 bases between them. This CDR3 is built from 14 residues. Per the germline V gene, CDR1 is SEHNR and CDR2 is FQNEAQ (reference sequence). CDR3 bases: TGTGCCAGCAGCTTAGCGGGGGGACCTTACGAGCAGTACGTC. Translated, it gives CASSLAGGPYEQYV.

This sequence joins TRBV18 and TRBJ1-3; 7 positions match TRBD1. The CDR3 runs to 14 residues. V was clipped by 3 bases and J by 8 bases; unmatched bases: 7. The germline V gene has CDR1 KGHSH and CDR2 LQKENI. CDR3 sequence: CASSPGQTIDTIYF. The DNA for the CDR3 is TGTGCCAGCTCACCGGGACAGACTATCGACACCATATATTTT.

V gene TRBV24-1 combines with J gene TRBJ2-2; maybe TRBD1 (5 bases). The ends were cut back, 3 bases at V and 4 bases at J, with 8 bases in the middle. The germline CDR1 and CDR2 sequences are KGHDR and SFDVKD. This CDR3 spans 14 amino acids. CDR3 nucleotide sequence: TGTGCCACCAGTGATACCCAGGGCACCGGGGAGCTGTTTTTT. Protein product: CATSDTQGTGELFF.

This chain uses TRBV5-1 with TRBJ1-1; TRBD1 might be the D (5 bases). V dropped 4 bases and J dropped 4 bases, with 14 bases sitting between them. The CDR3 runs to 14 residues. Germline V lookup: CDR1 SGHRS, CDR2 YFSETQ. CDR3 sequence reads: CASSPVAGGTEAFF. In nucleotides, the CDR3 is TGCGCCAGCAGCCCCGTGGCGGGGGGCACTGAAGCTTTCTTT.

This clone appeared once. The V and J genes are TRBV30 and TRBJ2-5; D call uncertain. The CDR3 has 13 residues. CDR1 is GTSNPN, CDR2 SVGIG, per germline (reference sequence). Trimming removed 1 base from V and 5 bases from J, with 11 bases in between. The CDR3 protein is CAWSATTAETQYF. The DNA for the CDR3 is TGTGCCTGGAGTGCGACAACCGCGGAGACCCAGTACTTC. Full variable domain (rest looked up from reference TRBV30 and TRBJ2-5): SQTIHQWPATLVQPVGSPLSLECTVEGTSNPNLYWYRQAAGRGLQLLFYSVGIGQISSEVPQNLSASRPQDRQFILSSKKLLLSDSGFYLCAWSATTAETQYFGPGTRLLVL.

The rearrangement joins TRBV5-1 to TRBJ2-1; D may correspond to TRBD1 or TRBD2 (5 bases each). The V end was cut by 4 bases, the J end by 4 bases, with 18 bases between. The germline gives CDR1 SGHRS, CDR2 YFSETQ. The CDR3 contains 16 residues. In DNA form, the CDR3 reads TGCGCCAGCAGCCAAGCTTCCGGGACCACGTACAATGAGCAGTTCTTC. This sequence encodes CASSQASGTTYNEQFF.

The V gene is TRBV19, the J gene TRBJ2-1, with D maybe TRBD1 (5 bases). V was trimmed by 5 bases and J by 8 bases, leaving 16 bases between them. From germline, CDR1 is LNHDA and CDR2 SQIVND (reference sequence). The CDR3 covers 14 residues. The CDR3 DNA reads TGTGCCAGTAGTTTCCCAGACAGAAGCGATGAGCAGTTCTTC. It specifies CASSFPDRSDEQFF.

V usage is TRBV5-1 and J usage is TRBJ1-3; D may be TRBD1 (5 bases). Germline assignment: CDR1 SGHRS and CDR2 YFSETQ. This CDR3 is 18 amino acids long. Trimming left V 2 bases short and J 0 bases short, with 18 bases between. This chain's CDR3 is CASSLLPGDLSSGNTIYF. As DNA, the CDR3 is TGCGCCAGCAGCTTATTGCCGGGGGACCTCTCCTCTGGAAACACCATATATTTT.

V is TRBV5-5 and J is TRBJ2-7; tentative D call: TRBD2 (6 bases). CDR3 size: 16 residues. Trimming took 0 bases from V and 0 from J, leaving 13 bases between them. Germline-derived CDR1 and CDR2 are SGHKS and YYEKEE (reference sequence). CDR3 sequence (DNA): TGTGCCAGCAGCTTGGGTGGAGGGGTTCTCTCCTACGAGCAGTACGTC. As protein: CASSLGGGVLSYEQYV.

This chain connects TRBV19 to TRBJ2-3; the D gene could be TRBD1 or TRBD2 (5 bases each). Germline CDR1 is LNHDA and CDR2 is SQIVND (reference sequence). V gave up 5 bases and J gave up 1 base, with 10 bases separating them. This CDR3 has 14 amino acids. The CDR3 DNA follows: TGTGCCAGTAGTCCCCGGGGCGGCACAGATACGCAGTATTTT. This encodes CASSPRGGTDTQYF.

This rearrangement joins TRBV5-1 to TRBJ2-5, with 8 nucleotides matching TRBD2. Germline V lookup: CDR1 SGHRS, CDR2 YFSETQ. CDR3 length: 14 residues. V lost 7 bases, J lost 5 bases, and 10 bases stayed unmatched. In DNA form, the CDR3 reads TGCGCCAGCGGGGGCGTAGCGGGGACGGAGACCCAGTACTTC. Its protein product is CASGGVAGTETQYF. Full variable domain (outside the CDR3, taken from reference TRBV5-1 and TRBJ2-5): KAGVTQTPRYLIKTRGQQVTLSCSPISGHRSVSWYQQTPGQGLQFLFEYFSETQRNKGNFPGRFSGRQFSNSRSEMNVSTLELGDSALYLCASGGVAGTETQYFGPGTRLLVL.

In its sample, this clone was seen a few times. CDR3 region: CASSRNGVNSPLHF. In nucleotides, the CDR3 is TGTGCCAGCAGCCGTAACGGAGTGAACTCACCCCTCCACTTT. This rearrangement joins TRBV7-9 to TRBJ1-6; no clear D gene. Trimming pared 5 bases from V and 10 bases from J, leaving 15 bases between. Germline V CDR1 and CDR2: SEHNR, FQNEAQ (reference sequence). The CDR3 is made up of 14 amino acids.

The chain combines TRBV27 with TRBJ2-6; 8 nucleotides align to TRBD1. Germline lookup yields CDR1 MNHEY and CDR2 SMNVEV (reference sequence). The CDR3 has 18 residues. V lost 4 bases to trimming and J lost 4 bases; unmatched junction nucleotides: 12. CDR3 protein: CASSSEDRDAYGANVLTF. The CDR3 nucleotides are TGTGCCAGCAGTTCGGAGGACAGGGACGCTTACGGGGCCAACGTCCTGACTTTC. The full variable domain, completed using reference TRBV27 and TRBJ2-6, is EAQVTQNPRYLITVTGKKLTVTCSQNMNHEYMSWYRQDPGLGLRQIYYSMNVEVTDKGDVPEGYKVSRKEKRNFPLILESPSPNQTSLYFCASSSEDRDAYGANVLTFGAGSRLTVL.

CDR3 coding DNA: TGCAGCGTTGAGGTCAGGGGGCAGGGGGAGCTGTTTTTT. Its translation: CSVEVRGQGELFF. The rearrangement uses TRBV29-1 and TRBJ2-2; the match to TRBD1 covers 8 bases. CDR3 length equals 13 residues. CDR1 SQVTM and CDR2 ANQGSEA come from the germline V gene. Trimming cost V 3 bases and J 8 bases; bases outside gene matches: 5.

V gene TRBV5-1 combines with J gene TRBJ1-3; 8 nucleotides agree with TRBD1. There are 15 residues in the CDR3. CDR1 is SGHRS and CDR2 is YFSETQ in the germline V gene. Losses at the gene ends were 4 bases for V and 0 bases for J; bases not matched to a gene: 3. The CDR3 DNA is TGCGCCAGCAGCACTGGGACAGGCTCTGGAAACACCATATATTTT. As protein: CASSTGTGSGNTIYF.

This chain joins TRBV7-3 and TRBJ2-1; D is perhaps TRBD1 (6 bases). This CDR3 contains 15 residues. Germline V gene sequence: CDR1 SGHTA, CDR2 FQGTGA. Deletions cut 0 bases from V and 2 bases from J, with 8 bases between. The CDR3 reads CASSLTGTPYNEQFF. For the CDR3, the DNA is TGTGCCAGCAGCTTAACCGGGACACCCTACAATGAGCAGTTCTTC.

J is TRBJ1-1 and V is TRBV29-1; no clear D gene. This CDR3 contains 13 residues. V lost 4 bases and J 1 base, leaving 10 bases between the germline ends. Germline CDR1 is SQVTM and CDR2 is ANQGSEA. The CDR3 DNA reads TGCAGCGTTGTGGGTCAGACGAACACTGAAGCTTTCTTT. This translates into CSVVGQTNTEAFF.

The chain recombines TRBV18 with TRBJ2-7, with 8 bases lining up with TRBD1. Germline trimming cut 3 bases from V and 3 bases from J; bases unmatched to any gene: 1. This CDR3 is 13 amino acids long. Germline V gene data show CDR1 as KGHSH and CDR2 as LQKENI. The CDR3 loop reads CASSPDRDYEQYV. CDR3 nucleotides: TGTGCCAGCTCACCGGACAGGGACTACGAGCAGTACGTC.

V is TRBV21-1 and J is TRBJ2-2; the table's D call of TRBD2 was not tested on the DNA. TRBV21-1 constitutes a pseudogene. This CDR3 region has 15 residues. As DNA, the CDR3 is TGTGCCAGCAGGGTGGCGGGAAAACACACCGGGGAGCTGTTTTTT. Protein sequence: CASRVAGKHTGELFF.